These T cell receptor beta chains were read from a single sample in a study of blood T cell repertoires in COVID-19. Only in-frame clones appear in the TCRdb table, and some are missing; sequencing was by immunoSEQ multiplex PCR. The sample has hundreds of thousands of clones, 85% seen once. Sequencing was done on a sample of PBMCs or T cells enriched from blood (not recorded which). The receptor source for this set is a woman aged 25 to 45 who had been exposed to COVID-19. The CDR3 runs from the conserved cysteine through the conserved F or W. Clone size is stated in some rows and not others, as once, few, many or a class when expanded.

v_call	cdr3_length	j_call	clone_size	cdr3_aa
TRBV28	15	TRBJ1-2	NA	CASINAGASNYGYTF
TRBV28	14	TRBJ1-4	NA	CASSEGALGEKLFF
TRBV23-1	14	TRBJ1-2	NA	CASSPAQTPQGYTF
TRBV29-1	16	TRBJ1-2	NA	CSVEVGGLLTSYGYTF
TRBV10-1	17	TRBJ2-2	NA	CASSEGVGTANTGELFF
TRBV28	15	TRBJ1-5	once	CASSSGTGLNQPQHF
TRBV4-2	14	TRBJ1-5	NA	CASSPGRDNQPQHF
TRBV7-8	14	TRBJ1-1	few	CACQKTGLNTEAFF
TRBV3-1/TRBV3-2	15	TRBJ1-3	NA	CASSNNRGAGNTIYF
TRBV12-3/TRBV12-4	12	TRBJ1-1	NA	CASRPWTGEAFF
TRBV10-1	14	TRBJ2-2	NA	CASSSTSYTGELFF
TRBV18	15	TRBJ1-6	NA	CASSPRIGANSPLHF
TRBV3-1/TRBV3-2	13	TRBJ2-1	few	CASSLRHNNEQFF
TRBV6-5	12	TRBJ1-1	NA	CASSFQGTEAFF
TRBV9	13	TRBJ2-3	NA	CASGQGVTDTQYF
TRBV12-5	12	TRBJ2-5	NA	CASRRGQETQYF
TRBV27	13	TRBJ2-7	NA	CASSLSLSYEQYF
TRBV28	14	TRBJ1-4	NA	CASSHRGGEEKLFF
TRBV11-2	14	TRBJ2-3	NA	CASSSRGRANTQYF
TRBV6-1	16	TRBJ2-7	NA	CASSDRRLAGAFEQYF
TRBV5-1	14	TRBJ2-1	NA	CASSLTGPKDEQFF
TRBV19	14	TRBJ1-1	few	CASSTSTGNTEAFF